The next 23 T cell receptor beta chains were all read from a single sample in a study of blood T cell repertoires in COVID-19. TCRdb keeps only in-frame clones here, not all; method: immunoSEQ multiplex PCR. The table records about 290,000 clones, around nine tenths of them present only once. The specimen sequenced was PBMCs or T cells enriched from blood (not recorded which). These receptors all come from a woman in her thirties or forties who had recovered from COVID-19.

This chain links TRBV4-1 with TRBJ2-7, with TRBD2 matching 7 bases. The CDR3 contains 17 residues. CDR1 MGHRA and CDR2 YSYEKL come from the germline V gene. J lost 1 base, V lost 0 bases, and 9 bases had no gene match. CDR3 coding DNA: TGCGCCAGCAGCCAAGAATTAGCTAGCGGACGGTCCTACGAGCAGTACTTC. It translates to CASSQELASGRSYEQYF.

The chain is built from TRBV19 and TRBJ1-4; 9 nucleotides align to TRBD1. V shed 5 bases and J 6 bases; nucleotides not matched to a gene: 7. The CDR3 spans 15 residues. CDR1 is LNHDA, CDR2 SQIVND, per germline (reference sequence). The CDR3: CASSRIWTGDEKLFF. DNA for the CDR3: TGTGCCAGTAGTCGCATCTGGACAGGGGATGAAAAACTGTTTTTT.

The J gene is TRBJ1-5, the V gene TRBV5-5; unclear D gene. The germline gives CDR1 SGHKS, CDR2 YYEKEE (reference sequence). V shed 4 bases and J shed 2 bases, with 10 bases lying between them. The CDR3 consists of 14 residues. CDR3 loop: CASSRLVGNQPQHF. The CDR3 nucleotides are TGTGCCAGCAGCCGACTAGTGGGCAATCAGCCCCAGCATTTT.

The CDR3, as DNA: TGTGCCAGCAGCACCCGGACAGACACTGAAGCTTTCTTT. Translation: CASSTRTDTEAFF. This sequence joins TRBV3-1 (or the pseudogene TRBV3-2) and TRBJ1-1; perhaps TRBD1 as D (6 bases). Trimming shortened V by 5 bases and J by 3 bases, and 10 bases separated the two germline ends. The CDR3 consists of 13 residues. Germline CDR1 reads LGHDT; CDR2 reads YNNKEL (reference sequence).

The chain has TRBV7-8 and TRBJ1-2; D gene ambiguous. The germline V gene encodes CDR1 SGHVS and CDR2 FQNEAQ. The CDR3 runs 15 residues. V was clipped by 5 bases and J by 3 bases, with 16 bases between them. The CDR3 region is CASSKVYDTDYGYTF. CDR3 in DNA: TGTGCCAGCAGCAAAGTGTATGACACCGACTATGGCTACACCTTC.

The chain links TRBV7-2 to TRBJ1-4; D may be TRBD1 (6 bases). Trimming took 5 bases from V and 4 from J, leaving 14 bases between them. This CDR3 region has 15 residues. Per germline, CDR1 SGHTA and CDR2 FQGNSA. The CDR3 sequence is CASSNNRANNEKLFF. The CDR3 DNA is TGTGCCAGCAGCAACAACAGGGCTAATAATGAAAAACTGTTTTTT.

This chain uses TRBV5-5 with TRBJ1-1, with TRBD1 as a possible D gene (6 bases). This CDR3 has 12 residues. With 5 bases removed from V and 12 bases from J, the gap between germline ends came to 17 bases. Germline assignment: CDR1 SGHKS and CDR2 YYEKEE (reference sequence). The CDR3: CASSVGGPLPFF. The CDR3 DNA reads TGTGCCAGCAGTGTGGGGGGGCCTTTGCCTTTCTTT. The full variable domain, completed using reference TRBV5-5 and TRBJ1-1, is DAGVTQSPTHLIKTRGQQVTLRCSPISGHKSVSWYQQVLGQGPQFIFQYYEKEERGRGNFPDRFSARQFPNYSSELNVNALLLGDSALYLCASSVGGPLPFFGQGTRLTVV.

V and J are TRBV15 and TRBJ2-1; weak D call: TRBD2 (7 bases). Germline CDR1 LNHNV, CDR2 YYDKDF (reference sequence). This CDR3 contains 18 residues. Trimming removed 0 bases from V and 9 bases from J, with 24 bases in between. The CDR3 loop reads CATSRDLAGASALVEQFF. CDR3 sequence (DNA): TGTGCCACCAGCAGAGATCTGGCGGGGGCCTCCGCTTTGGTTGAGCAGTTCTTC.

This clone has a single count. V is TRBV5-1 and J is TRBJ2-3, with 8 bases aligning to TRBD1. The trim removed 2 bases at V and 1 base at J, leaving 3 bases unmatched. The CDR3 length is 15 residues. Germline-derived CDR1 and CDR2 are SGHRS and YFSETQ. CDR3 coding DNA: TGCGCCAGCAGCTTACCGGGACAGGGCACAGATACGCAGTATTTT. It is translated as CASSLPGQGTDTQYF.

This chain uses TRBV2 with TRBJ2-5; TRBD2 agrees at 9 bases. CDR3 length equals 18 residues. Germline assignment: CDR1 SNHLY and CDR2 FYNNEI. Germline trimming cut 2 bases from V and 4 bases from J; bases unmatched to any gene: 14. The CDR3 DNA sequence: TGTGCCAGCAGTGAATGGTCAGGGGCTAGCGGGGCTGGAGAGACCCAGTACTTC. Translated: CASSEWSGASGAGETQYF.

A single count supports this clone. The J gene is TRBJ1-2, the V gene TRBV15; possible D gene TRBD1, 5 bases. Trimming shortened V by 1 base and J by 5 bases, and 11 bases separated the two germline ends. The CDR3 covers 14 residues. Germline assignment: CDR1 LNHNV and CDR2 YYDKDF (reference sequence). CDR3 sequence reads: CATSRAEGTYGYTF. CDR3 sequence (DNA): TGTGCCACCAGCAGAGCAGAGGGGACTTATGGCTACACCTTC.

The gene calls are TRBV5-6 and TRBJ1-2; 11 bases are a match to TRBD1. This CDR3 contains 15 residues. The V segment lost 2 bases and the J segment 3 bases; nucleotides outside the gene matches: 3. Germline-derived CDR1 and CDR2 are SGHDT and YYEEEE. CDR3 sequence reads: CASSFRDRGYYGYTF. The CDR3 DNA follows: TGTGCCAGCAGCTTTAGGGACAGGGGGTACTATGGCTACACCTTC.

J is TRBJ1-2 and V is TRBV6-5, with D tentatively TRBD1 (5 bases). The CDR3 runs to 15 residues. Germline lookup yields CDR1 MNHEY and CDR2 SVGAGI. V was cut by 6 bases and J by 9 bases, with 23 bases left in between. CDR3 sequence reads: CASRPSRGGALSYTF. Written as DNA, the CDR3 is TGTGCCAGCAGGCCATCGAGGGGCGGGGCTTTAAGCTACACCTTC.

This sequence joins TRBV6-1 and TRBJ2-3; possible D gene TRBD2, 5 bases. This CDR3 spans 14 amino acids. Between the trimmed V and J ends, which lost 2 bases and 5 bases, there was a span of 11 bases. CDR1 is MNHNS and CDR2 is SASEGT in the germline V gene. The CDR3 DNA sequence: TGTGCCAGCAGTGAACGTTGGGCGGGAGATACGCAGTATTTT. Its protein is CASSERWAGDTQYF.

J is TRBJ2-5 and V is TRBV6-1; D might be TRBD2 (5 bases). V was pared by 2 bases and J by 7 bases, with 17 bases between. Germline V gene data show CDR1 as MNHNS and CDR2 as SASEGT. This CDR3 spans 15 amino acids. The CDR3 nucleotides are TGTGCCAGCAGTGAAAATGGTTCTCTAGGAGGGACCCAGTACTTC. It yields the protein CASSENGSLGGTQYF.

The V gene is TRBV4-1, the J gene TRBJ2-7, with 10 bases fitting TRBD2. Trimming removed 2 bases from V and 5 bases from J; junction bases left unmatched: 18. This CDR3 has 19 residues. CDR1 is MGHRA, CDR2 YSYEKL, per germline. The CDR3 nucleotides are TGCGCCAGCAGCCAACCCGCTTTGGCTAGCGGGAGATCGGGCGACGAGCAGTACTTC. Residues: CASSQPALASGRSGDEQYF.

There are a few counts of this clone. The CDR3 DNA reads TGTGCCAGCAGCCAAAGGGGGTTAGCGGGAAAAGAGACCCAGTACTTC. Protein: CASSQRGLAGKETQYF. J is TRBJ2-5 and V is TRBV3-1 (or the pseudogene TRBV3-2); 8 bases match TRBD2. The junction had 8 bases not matched to a gene; V was cut back by 2 bases and J by 3 bases. The length of the CDR3 is 16 residues. CDR1 is LGHDT, CDR2 YNNKEL, per germline (reference sequence).

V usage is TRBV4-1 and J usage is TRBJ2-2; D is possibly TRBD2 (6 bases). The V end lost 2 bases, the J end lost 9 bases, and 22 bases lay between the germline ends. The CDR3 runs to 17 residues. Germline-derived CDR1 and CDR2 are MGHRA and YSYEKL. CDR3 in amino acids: CASSQSWDSRWTWELFF. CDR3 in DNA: TGCGCCAGCAGCCAATCATGGGACTCCAGGTGGACCTGGGAGCTGTTTTTT.

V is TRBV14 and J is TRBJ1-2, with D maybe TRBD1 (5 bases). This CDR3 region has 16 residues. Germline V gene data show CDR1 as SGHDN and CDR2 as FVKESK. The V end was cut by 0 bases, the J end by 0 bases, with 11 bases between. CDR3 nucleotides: TGTGCCAGCAGCCAAGATGGGGCCCGTGCTAACTATGGCTACACCTTC. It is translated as CASSQDGARANYGYTF.

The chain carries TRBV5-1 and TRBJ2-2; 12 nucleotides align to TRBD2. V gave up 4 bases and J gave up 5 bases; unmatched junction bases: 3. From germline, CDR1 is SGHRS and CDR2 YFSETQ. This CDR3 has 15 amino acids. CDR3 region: CASSPGTSGTGELFF. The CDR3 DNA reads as TGCGCCAGCAGCCCCGGGACTAGCGGGACCGGGGAGCTGTTTTTT.

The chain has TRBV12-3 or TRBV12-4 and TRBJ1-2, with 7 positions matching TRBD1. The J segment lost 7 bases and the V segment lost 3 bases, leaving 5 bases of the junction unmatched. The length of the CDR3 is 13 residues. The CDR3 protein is CASSFQKGAGYTF. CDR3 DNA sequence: TGTGCCAGCAGTTTCCAAAAGGGGGCTGGCTACACCTTC.

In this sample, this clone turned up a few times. CDR3 sequence reads: CASSGWAKSYEQYF. The CDR3 bases are TGTGCCAGCAGCGGTTGGGCAAAATCCTACGAGCAGTACTTC. The chain links TRBV2 to TRBJ2-7; D remains ambiguous. Germline assignment: CDR1 SNHLY and CDR2 FYNNEI. The CDR3 length is 14 residues. V lost 6 bases and J lost 1, with 13 bases in between.

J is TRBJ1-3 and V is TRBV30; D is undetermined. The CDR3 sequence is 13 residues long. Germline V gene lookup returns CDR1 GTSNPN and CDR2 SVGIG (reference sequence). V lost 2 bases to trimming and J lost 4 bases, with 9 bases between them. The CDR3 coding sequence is TGTGCCTGGAGTCTCCCCGGGGGAAACACCATATATTTT. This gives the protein CAWSLPGGNTIYF.